The 2 T cell receptor beta chains reported below all come from one sample, sequenced in a study of control samples from healthy donors and cancer patients. The data were produced by immunoSEQ multiplex PCR, yet TCRdb's version contains in-frame clones alone and is incomplete. The sample includes some 150,000 clones, 96% seen only once; the top ten take over 0.9%. Sequenced input: blood. Source of these receptors: a woman in her 30s in good health.

The chain links TRBV4-1 to TRBJ1-5, with D hard to call. The CDR3 length is 14 residues. V was clipped by 4 bases and J by 1 base, with 8 bases between them. Per the germline V gene, CDR1 is MGHRA and CDR2 is YSYEKL. CDR3 amino acids: CASSPTDSNQPQHF. In DNA form, the CDR3 reads TGCGCCAGCAGCCCAACTGACAGCAATCAGCCCCAGCATTTT.

The chain uses TRBV5-1 and TRBJ1-2; TRBD1 matches 7 bases. Trimming at V came to 5 bases and at J to 8 bases, leaving 12 bases not matched to a gene. This CDR3 has 14 residues. Germline V CDR1 and CDR2: SGHRS, YFSETQ. The CDR3 coding sequence is TGCGCCAGCAGGGAAGATGAGGGGGCAAGGGGCTACACCTTC. Protein product: CASREDEGARGYTF.